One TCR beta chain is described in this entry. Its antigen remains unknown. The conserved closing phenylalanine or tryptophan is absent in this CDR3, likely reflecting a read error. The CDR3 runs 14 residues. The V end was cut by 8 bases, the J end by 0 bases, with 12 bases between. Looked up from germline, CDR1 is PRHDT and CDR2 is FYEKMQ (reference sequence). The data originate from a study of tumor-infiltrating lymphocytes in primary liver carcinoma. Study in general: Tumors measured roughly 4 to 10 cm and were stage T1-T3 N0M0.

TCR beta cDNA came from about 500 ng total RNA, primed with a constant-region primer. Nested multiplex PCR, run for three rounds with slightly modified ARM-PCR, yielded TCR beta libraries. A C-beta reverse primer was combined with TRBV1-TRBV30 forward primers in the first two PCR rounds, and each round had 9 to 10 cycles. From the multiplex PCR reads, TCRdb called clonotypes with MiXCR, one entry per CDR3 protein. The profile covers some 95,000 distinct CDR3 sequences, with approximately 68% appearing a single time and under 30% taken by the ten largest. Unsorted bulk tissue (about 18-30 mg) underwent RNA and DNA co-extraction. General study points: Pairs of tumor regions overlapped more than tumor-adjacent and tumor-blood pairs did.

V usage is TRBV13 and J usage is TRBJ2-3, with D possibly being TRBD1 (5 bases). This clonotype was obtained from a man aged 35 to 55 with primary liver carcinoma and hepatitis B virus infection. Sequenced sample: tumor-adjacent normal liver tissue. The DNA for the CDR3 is TGTGCCAGCCAACGACAGAGGAGCACAGATACGCAGTATTAT. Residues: CASQRQRSTDTQYY.